This T cell receptor (beta chain) was sequenced during a study of cytomegalovirus exposure and HLA in healthy donors. Study-wide points: Links to common viral pathogens appeared, in a later analysis, for several of the most significant clusters.

This clone occurred a few times. Its matching antigen is unknown. Trimming removed 7 bases from V and 2 bases from J; junction bases left unmatched: 7. Germline CDR1 SGHKS, CDR2 YYEKEE (reference sequence). The CDR3 sequence is 15 residues long. The PCR was carried out with 60 Vbeta primers and 13 Jbeta primers. The table came from immunoSEQ multiplex PCR; TCRdb's copy has only in-frame clones and leaves some out. In the table there are around 160,000 clones, about 77% of which are singletons. The origin of this receptor is a man between 18 and 35 years old in good health and CMV-seropositive. Source material: PBMCs. This chain links TRBV5-5 with TRBJ1-1; 11 bases align to TRBD1. The CDR3 protein is CASREGQGENTEAFF. The CDR3 nucleotides are TGTGCCAGCCGGGAGGGACAGGGGGAAAACACTGAAGCTTTCTTT.